This T cell receptor (beta chain) came from a study of monozygotic twins with inflammatory bowel disease. This CDR3 is 15 amino acids long. Germline V gene lookup returns CDR1 SGHRS and CDR2 YFSETQ. No DNA is given; TCRdb re-called the 5' RACE reads and lists each CDR3 protein once. This sample contains 350,000 to 400,000 distinct CDR3 sequences. This chain joins TRBV5-1 and TRBJ2-3; TCRdb's D call, TRBD2, is unchecked because there is no DNA. This clonotype was obtained from a human donor with ulcerative colitis or Crohn's disease, or a healthy co-twin of an affected twin (not recorded which). The sample comprised blood. This CDR3 is CAARASGVFTDTQYF.